This T cell receptor beta chain appears in the sequencing data of a study of human T cells and chemical hapten exposure. TCRdb reprocessed the RACE reads via MiXCR and lists one record per CDR3 protein. Seen here are around 350,000 distinct CDR3 sequences, about 5.4% observed once, and the top ten hold 7% to 10%. Time point noted: pre-sensitization, week 0. Treatment: therapeutic diphenylcyclopropenone sensitization with weekly scalp DPC. Per the germline V gene, CDR1 is MNHEY and CDR2 is SVGEGT. The CDR3 runs 17 residues. With 5 bases removed from V and 11 bases from J, the gap between germline ends came to 30 bases. Many counts were recorded for this clonotype.

Sample: whole blood, taken in connection with sensitization to the hapten diphenylcyclopropenone (DPC). The gene calls are TRBV6-2 or TRBV6-3 and TRBJ1-1; D is perhaps TRBD1 (6 bases). The receptor's source is a woman aged 18-29 years with alopecia areata. Some clones in this sample may be carry-over from other donors' samples. CDR3 coding DNA: TGTGCCAGCAGTCTTTACGCGTTCCGGGGCCAGGGGTCTCCGGCTTTCTTT. It yields the protein CASSLYAFRGQGSPAFF.